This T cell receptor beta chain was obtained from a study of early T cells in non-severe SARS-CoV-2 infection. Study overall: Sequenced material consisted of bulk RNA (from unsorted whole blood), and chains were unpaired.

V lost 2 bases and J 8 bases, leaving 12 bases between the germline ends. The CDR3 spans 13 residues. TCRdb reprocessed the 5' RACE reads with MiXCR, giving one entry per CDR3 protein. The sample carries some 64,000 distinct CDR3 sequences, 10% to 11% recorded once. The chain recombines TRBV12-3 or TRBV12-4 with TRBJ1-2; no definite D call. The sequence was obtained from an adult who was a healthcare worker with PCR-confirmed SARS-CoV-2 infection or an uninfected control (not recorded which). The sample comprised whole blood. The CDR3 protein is CASSLILGGGYTF. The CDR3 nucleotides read TGTGCCAGCAGTTTAATCCTCGGAGGAGGCTACACCTTC.